Listed below are T cell receptor beta chains from one sample, sequenced in a study of cytomegalovirus exposure and HLA in healthy donors. Libraries were prepared by immunoSEQ multiplex PCR; TCRdb keeps only in-frame clonotypes and omits some of them. The table lists roughly 180,000 clones, around 75% of them singletons. The sequenced material came from PBMCs. Source of these receptors: a female donor in good health and CMV-seronegative. CDR3s include the opening cysteine and the closing phenylalanine or tryptophan. The D gene is left open where the match is weak. Not all rows give a size; the values are once, few, many and, for expanded clones, a class.

d_call: TRBD2
j_call: TRBJ2-2
clone_size: NA
v_call: TRBV19
cdr3_aa: CASSPGRLTSGNTGELFF
cdr3_nt: TGTGCCAGTAGTCCGGGACGGCTGACTAGCGGGAACACCGGGGAGCTGTTTTTT

d_call: NA
j_call: TRBJ1-2
clone_size: few
v_call: TRBV4-1
cdr3_aa: CASSQEAGLTNYGYTF
cdr3_nt: TGCGCCAGCAGCCAAGAGGCGGGGCTTACGAACTATGGCTACACCTTC

d_call: NA
j_call: TRBJ1-1
clone_size: NA
v_call: TRBV19
cdr3_aa: CASSIAGSTTEAFF
cdr3_nt: TGTGCCAGTAGTATAGCAGGGTCTACCACTGAAGCTTTCTTT

d_call: TRBD1
j_call: TRBJ1-5
clone_size: NA
v_call: TRBV18
cdr3_aa: CASSPPGQINQPQHF
cdr3_nt: TGTGCCAGCTCACCCCCGGGACAGATCAATCAGCCCCAGCATTTT

d_call: TRBD1
j_call: TRBJ1-2
clone_size: NA
v_call: TRBV27
cdr3_aa: CASSGYPPDRDYGYTF
cdr3_nt: TGTGCCAGCAGTGGATACCCCCCGGACAGGGACTATGGCTACACCTTC

d_call: NA
j_call: TRBJ2-2
clone_size: NA
v_call: TRBV11-2
cdr3_aa: CASSFGAENTGELFF
cdr3_nt: TGTGCCAGCAGCTTTGGGGCCGAGAACACCGGGGAGCTGTTTTTT

d_call: TRBD1
j_call: TRBJ1-1
clone_size: NA
v_call: TRBV5-6
cdr3_aa: CASSPTPRQGGTEAFF
cdr3_nt: TGCGCCAGCAGCCCGACCCCACGACAGGGTGGCACTGAAGCTTTCTTT

d_call: NA
j_call: TRBJ2-3
clone_size: once
v_call: TRBV7-9
cdr3_aa: CASSSLSLTDTQYF
cdr3_nt: TGTGCCAGCAGCTCCCTAAGTCTCACAGATACGCAGTATTTT

d_call: TRBD1
j_call: TRBJ2-5
clone_size: NA
v_call: TRBV28
cdr3_aa: CASSPPGQGFIEAQYF
cdr3_nt: TGTGCCAGCAGTCCCCCGGGACAGGGTTTCATCGAGGCCCAGTACTTC

d_call: TRBD1
j_call: TRBJ2-7
clone_size: NA
v_call: TRBV6-5
cdr3_aa: CASTREGAAYEQYF
cdr3_nt: TGTGCCAGCACGAGAGAGGGGGCGGCCTACGAGCAGTACTTC

d_call: TRBD2
j_call: TRBJ2-1
clone_size: NA
v_call: TRBV28
cdr3_aa: CASREGGPGEQFF
cdr3_nt: TGTGCCAGCAGGGAGGGAGGGCCGGGTGAGCAGTTCTTC

d_call: NA
j_call: TRBJ2-3
clone_size: NA
v_call: TRBV28
cdr3_aa: CASSFSSAFADTQYF
cdr3_nt: TGTGCCAGCAGTTTCTCTAGCGCTTTTGCCGATACGCAGTATTTT

d_call: NA
j_call: TRBJ1-2
clone_size: once
v_call: TRBV7-2
cdr3_aa: CASSSGEGYGYTF
cdr3_nt: TGTGCCAGCAGCTCCGGGGAAGGGTATGGCTACACCTTC

d_call: NA
j_call: TRBJ1-6
clone_size: NA
v_call: TRBV5-1
cdr3_aa: CASSLRMNGNSPLHF
cdr3_nt: TGCGCCAGCAGCCTGAGGATGAATGGGAATTCACCCCTCCACTTT

d_call: NA
j_call: TRBJ2-6
clone_size: NA
v_call: TRBV19
cdr3_aa: CASIQVAWSGANVLTF
cdr3_nt: TGTGCCAGTATCCAAGTAGCCTGGTCTGGGGCCAACGTCCTGACTTTC

d_call: NA
j_call: TRBJ2-7
clone_size: NA
v_call: TRBV27
cdr3_aa: CASRTDLYEQYF
cdr3_nt: TGTGCCAGCAGGACTGACTTGTACGAGCAGTACTTC

d_call: NA
j_call: TRBJ2-1
clone_size: few
v_call: TRBV11-3
cdr3_aa: CASSLRHRDRGNEQFF
cdr3_nt: TGTGCCAGCAGCTTACGGCACAGGGATCGCGGAAATGAGCAGTTCTTC

d_call: NA
j_call: TRBJ1-1
clone_size: NA
v_call: TRBV6-1
cdr3_aa: CASSLQGGERTEAFF
cdr3_nt: TGTGCCAGCAGCTTACAGGGAGGGGAGAGGACTGAAGCTTTCTTT

d_call: NA
j_call: TRBJ1-4
clone_size: NA
v_call: TRBV9
cdr3_aa: CASSASIGSATNEKLFF
cdr3_nt: TGTGCCAGCAGCGCCTCGATCGGGTCCGCAACTAATGAAAAACTGTTTTTT

d_call: NA
j_call: TRBJ2-1
clone_size: NA
v_call: TRBV9
cdr3_aa: CASSVGTGSYNEQFF
cdr3_nt: TGTGCCAGCAGCGTAGGAACAGGGTCCTACAATGAGCAGTTCTTC

d_call: NA
j_call: TRBJ2-1
clone_size: NA
v_call: TRBV4-3
cdr3_aa: CASSRTTTRAYNEQFF
cdr3_nt: TGCGCCAGCAGCCGAACTACTACCAGGGCCTACAATGAGCAGTTCTTC

d_call: NA
j_call: TRBJ2-1
clone_size: NA
v_call: TRBV27
cdr3_aa: CASSLSYREKQFF
cdr3_nt: TGTGCCAGCAGTTTATCGTACCGGGAGAAGCAGTTCTTC

d_call: NA
j_call: TRBJ1-2
clone_size: NA
v_call: TRBV6-1
cdr3_aa: CASSEGLWEPYGYTF
cdr3_nt: TGTGCCAGCAGTGAAGGGTTGTGGGAGCCCTATGGCTACACCTTC

d_call: NA
j_call: TRBJ1-4
clone_size: NA
v_call: TRBV6-1
cdr3_aa: CASSEWESATNEKLFF
cdr3_nt: TGTGCCAGCAGTGAATGGGAGTCTGCAACTAATGAAAAACTGTTTTTT

d_call: NA
j_call: TRBJ2-7
clone_size: once
v_call: TRBV6-1
cdr3_aa: CASTPGNWGSYEQYF
cdr3_nt: TGTGCCAGCACCCCAGGGAACTGGGGCTCCTACGAGCAGTACTTC

d_call: TRBD2
j_call: TRBJ2-1
clone_size: NA
v_call: TRBV5-4
cdr3_aa: CASSFTSGRASYNEQFF
cdr3_nt: TGTGCCAGCAGCTTTACTAGCGGGAGGGCTTCCTACAATGAGCAGTTCTTC

d_call: TRBD2
j_call: TRBJ2-1
clone_size: NA
v_call: TRBV6-6
cdr3_aa: CASSLSGGINEQFF
cdr3_nt: TGTGCCAGCAGTTTGAGCGGGGGGATCAATGAGCAGTTCTTC

d_call: TRBD1
j_call: TRBJ2-5
clone_size: few
v_call: TRBV7-6
cdr3_aa: CASSLNSVGTGTGIRETQYF
cdr3_nt: TGTGCCAGCAGCTTAAATTCAGTAGGGACCGGGACAGGGATCCGGGAGACCCAGTACTTC

d_call: NA
j_call: TRBJ2-7
clone_size: NA
v_call: TRBV18
cdr3_aa: CASSAGQRPLNEQYF
cdr3_nt: TGTGCCAGCTCGGCAGGACAGCGGCCCCTTAACGAGCAGTACTTC

d_call: TRBD1
j_call: TRBJ1-3
clone_size: NA
v_call: TRBV4-1
cdr3_aa: CASRDRGIPGNTIYF
cdr3_nt: TGCGCCAGCAGAGACAGGGGAATCCCTGGAAACACCATATATTTT